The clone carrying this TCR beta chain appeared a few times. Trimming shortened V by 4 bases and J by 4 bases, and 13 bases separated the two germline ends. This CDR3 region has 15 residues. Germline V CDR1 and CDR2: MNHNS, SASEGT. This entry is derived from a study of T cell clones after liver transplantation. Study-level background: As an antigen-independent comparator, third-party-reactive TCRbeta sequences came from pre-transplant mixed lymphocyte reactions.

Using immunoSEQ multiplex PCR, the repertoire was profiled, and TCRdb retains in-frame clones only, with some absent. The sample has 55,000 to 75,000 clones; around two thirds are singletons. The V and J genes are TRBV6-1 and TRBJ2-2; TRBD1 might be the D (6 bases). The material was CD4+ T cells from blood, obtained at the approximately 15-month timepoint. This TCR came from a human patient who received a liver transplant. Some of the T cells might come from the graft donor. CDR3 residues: CASSVQGRATGELFF. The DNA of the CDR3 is TGTGCCAGCAGTGTACAGGGCCGAGCCACCGGGGAGCTGTTTTTT.